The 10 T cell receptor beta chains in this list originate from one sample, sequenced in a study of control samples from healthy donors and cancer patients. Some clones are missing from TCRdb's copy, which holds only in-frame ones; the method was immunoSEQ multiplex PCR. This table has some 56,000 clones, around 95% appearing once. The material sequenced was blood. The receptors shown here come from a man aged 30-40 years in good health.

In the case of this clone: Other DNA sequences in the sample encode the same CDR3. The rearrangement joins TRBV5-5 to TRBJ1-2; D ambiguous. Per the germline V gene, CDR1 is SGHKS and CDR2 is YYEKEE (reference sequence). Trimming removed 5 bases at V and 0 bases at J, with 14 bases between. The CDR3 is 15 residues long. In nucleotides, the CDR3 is TGTGCCAGCAGTTTGTACACTACGGCTAACTATGGCTACACCTTC. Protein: CASSLYTTANYGYTF.

The chain's CDR3 is CASKGTSGRDTGELFF. The CDR3 nucleotides are TGTGCCAGCAAAGGGACTAGCGGGAGAGACACCGGGGAGCTGTTTTTT. The chain employs TRBV2 and TRBJ2-2; 14 positions match TRBD2. The J segment lost 3 bases and the V segment lost 7 bases, leaving 4 bases of the junction unmatched. Germline CDR1 is SNHLY and CDR2 is FYNNEI. This CDR3 spans 16 amino acids.

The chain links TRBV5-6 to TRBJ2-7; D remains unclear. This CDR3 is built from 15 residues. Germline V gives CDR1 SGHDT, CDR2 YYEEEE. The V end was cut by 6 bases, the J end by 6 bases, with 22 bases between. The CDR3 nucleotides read TGTGCCAGCACCAATTTCGCGAGAAGTTCGGGCGAGCAGTACTTC. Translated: CASTNFARSSGEQYF.

The CDR3 DNA follows: TGTGCCTGGAAGGGTTTACAAGAGACCCAGTACTTC. This sequence encodes CAWKGLQETQYF. The chain uses TRBV30 and TRBJ2-5; D not certain. This CDR3 is built from 12 residues. V shed 4 bases and J shed 2 bases, with 8 bases lying between them. Germline V lookup: CDR1 GTSNPN, CDR2 SVGIG (reference sequence).

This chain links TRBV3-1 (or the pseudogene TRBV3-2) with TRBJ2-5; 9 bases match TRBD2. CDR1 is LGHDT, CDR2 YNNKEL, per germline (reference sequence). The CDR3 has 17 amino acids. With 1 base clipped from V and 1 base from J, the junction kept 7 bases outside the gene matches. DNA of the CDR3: TGTGCCAGCAGCCAAGGAGGGCGGGAGGGCCTCCAAGAGACCCAGTACTTC. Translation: CASSQGGREGLQETQYF.

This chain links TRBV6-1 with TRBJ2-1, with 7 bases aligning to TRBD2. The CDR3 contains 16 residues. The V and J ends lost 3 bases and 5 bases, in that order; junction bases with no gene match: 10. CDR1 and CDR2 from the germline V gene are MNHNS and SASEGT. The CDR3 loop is CASSDSLGSGNNEQFF. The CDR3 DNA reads TGTGCCAGCAGTGATAGTTTGGGGAGCGGGAACAATGAGCAGTTCTTC.

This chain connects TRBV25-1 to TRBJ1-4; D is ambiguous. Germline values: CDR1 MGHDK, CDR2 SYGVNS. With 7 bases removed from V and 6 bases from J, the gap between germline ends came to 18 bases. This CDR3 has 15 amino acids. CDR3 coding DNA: TGTGCCAGCAATGCCCCGGGCCCCCGGGATGAAAAACTGTTTTTT. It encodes CASNAPGPRDEKLFF.

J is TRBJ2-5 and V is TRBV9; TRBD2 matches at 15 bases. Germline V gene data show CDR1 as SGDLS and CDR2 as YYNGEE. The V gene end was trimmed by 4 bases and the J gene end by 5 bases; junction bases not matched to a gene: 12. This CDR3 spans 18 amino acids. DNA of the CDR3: TGTGCCAGCAGCCCGACGGGACTAGCGGGAGGTCGTGTGGAGACCCAGTACTTC. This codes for CASSPTGLAGGRVETQYF.

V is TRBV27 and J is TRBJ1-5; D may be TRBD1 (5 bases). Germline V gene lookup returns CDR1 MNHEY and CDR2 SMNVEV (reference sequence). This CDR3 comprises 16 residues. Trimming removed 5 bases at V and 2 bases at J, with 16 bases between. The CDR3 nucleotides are TGTGCCAGCAGTCAGGGTTGGGGAAGGGGCAATCAGCCCCAGCATTTT. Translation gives CASSQGWGRGNQPQHF.

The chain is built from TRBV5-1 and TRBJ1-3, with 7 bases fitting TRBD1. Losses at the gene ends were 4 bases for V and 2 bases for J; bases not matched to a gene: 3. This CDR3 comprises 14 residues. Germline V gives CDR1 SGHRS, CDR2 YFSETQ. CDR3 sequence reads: CASSAQGAGNTIYF. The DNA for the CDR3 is TGCGCCAGCAGCGCCCAGGGGGCTGGAAACACCATATATTTT. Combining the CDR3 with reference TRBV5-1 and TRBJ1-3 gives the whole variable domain KAGVTQTPRYLIKTRGQQVTLSCSPISGHRSVSWYQQTPGQGLQFLFEYFSETQRNKGNFPGRFSGRQFSNSRSEMNVSTLELGDSALYLCASSAQGAGNTIYFGEGSWLTVV.